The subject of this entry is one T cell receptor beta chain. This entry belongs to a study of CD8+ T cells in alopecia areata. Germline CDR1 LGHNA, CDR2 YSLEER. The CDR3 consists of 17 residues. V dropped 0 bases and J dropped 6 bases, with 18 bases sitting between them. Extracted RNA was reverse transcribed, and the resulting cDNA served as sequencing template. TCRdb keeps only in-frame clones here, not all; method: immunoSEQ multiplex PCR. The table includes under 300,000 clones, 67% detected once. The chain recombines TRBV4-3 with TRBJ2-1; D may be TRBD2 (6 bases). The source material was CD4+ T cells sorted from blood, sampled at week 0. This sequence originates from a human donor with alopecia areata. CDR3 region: CASSQDRALASRNEQFF. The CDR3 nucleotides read TGCGCCAGCAGCCAAGATCGAGCACTAGCATCTCGCAATGAGCAGTTCTTC.